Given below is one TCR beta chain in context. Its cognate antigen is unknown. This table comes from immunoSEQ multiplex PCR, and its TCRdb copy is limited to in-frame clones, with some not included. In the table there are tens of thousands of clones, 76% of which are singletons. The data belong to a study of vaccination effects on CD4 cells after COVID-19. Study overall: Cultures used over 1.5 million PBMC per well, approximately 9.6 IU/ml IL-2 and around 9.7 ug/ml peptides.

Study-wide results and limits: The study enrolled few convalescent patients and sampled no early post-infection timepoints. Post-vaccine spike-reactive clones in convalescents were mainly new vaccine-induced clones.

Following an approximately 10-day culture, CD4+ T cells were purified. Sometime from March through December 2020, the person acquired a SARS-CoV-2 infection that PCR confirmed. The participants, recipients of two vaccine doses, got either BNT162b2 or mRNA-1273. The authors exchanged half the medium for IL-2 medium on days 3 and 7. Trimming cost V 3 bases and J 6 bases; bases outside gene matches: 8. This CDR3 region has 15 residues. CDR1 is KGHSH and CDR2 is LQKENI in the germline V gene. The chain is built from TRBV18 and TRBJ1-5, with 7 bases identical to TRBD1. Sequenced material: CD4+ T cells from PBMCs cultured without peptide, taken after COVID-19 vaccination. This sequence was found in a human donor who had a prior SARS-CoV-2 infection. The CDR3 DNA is TGTGCCAGCTCACCCGAGGCAGGGGGTATTCAGCCCCAGCATTTT. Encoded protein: CASSPEAGGIQPQHF.